The rows below give T cell receptor beta chains drawn from one sample of a study of blood T cells in healthy people across ages. TCRdb used MiXCR to reprocess the 5' RACE reads, holding one entry per CDR3 protein. The table shows 750,000 to 1,000,000 distinct CDR3 sequences, with almost 30% occurring only once. The same sample was also studied in work on T cells of mothers and their children.

What was sequenced was blood. The source of these receptors is a woman between 35 and 50 years old in good health. The CDR3 runs from the conserved cysteine through the conserved F or W. A D gene is named only where the DNA matches it firmly. Rows give clone size only sometimes, using once, few, many, or a class for an expanded clone.

cdr3_nt: TGCGCCAGCAGCCCAGTGCGGGACACCTACGAGCAGTACTTC; cdr3_aa: CASSPVRDTYEQYF; d_call: .; j_call: TRBJ2-7; clone_size: few; v_call: TRBV5-1
cdr3_nt: TGCGCCAGCAGCCTAAGCCGGGGGCAGGTCGGGGGACAAGAGACCCAGTACTTC; cdr3_aa: CASSLSRGQVGGQETQYF; d_call: .; j_call: TRBJ2-5; clone_size: .; v_call: TRBV5-1
cdr3_nt: TGTGCCACCAGCAGAGATTTGCTAAATCAGCCCCAGCATTTT; cdr3_aa: CATSRDLLNQPQHF; d_call: .; j_call: TRBJ1-5; clone_size: few; v_call: TRBV15
cdr3_nt: TGCGCCAGCAGCTTGACTAGCGGGGGGGCCTCGAATGAGCAGTTCTTC; cdr3_aa: CASSLTSGGASNEQFF; d_call: TRBD2; j_call: TRBJ2-1; clone_size: few; v_call: TRBV5-1
cdr3_nt: TGTGCCAGCAGTGACTCGCCCGCGGGAGAGGCGCAGTATTTT; cdr3_aa: CASSDSPAGEAQYF; d_call: TRBD2; j_call: TRBJ2-3; clone_size: .; v_call: TRBV6-4
cdr3_nt: TGTGCCAGCAAGATAGACATCGAGCAGTACTTC; cdr3_aa: CASKIDIEQYF; d_call: .; j_call: TRBJ2-7; clone_size: many; v_call: TRBV6-2/TRBV6-3
cdr3_nt: TGTGCCAGCAGCGTCGACACCGGGAGGAACTATGGCTACACCTTC; cdr3_aa: CASSVDTGRNYGYTF; d_call: .; j_call: TRBJ1-2; clone_size: .; v_call: TRBV9
cdr3_nt: TGCAGTGCTAGATCGACTTCTTTAGGCACAGATACGCAGTATTTT; cdr3_aa: CSARSTSLGTDTQYF; d_call: .; j_call: TRBJ2-3; clone_size: many; v_call: TRBV20-1
cdr3_nt: TGTGCCAGCAGGTTAACTAGCGGGGGGGCCTATGAGCAGTTCTTC; cdr3_aa: CASRLTSGGAYEQFF; d_call: TRBD2; j_call: TRBJ2-1; clone_size: many; v_call: TRBV6-5
cdr3_nt: TGTGCCAGCTCACCACAGGGAGCCGGTGAGCCCCAGCATTTT; cdr3_aa: CASSPQGAGEPQHF; d_call: .; j_call: TRBJ1-5; clone_size: .; v_call: TRBV18
cdr3_nt: TGTGCCAGCAGCCTGAGGGGGGGGGCGGGTGAGCAGTTCTTC; cdr3_aa: CASSLRGGAGEQFF; d_call: .; j_call: TRBJ2-1; clone_size: few; v_call: TRBV6-1
cdr3_nt: TGTGGCAGCAGCTGGCGGGGGGCCTCCTGCGAGCAGTACTTC; cdr3_aa: CGSSWRGASCEQYF; d_call: TRBD2; j_call: TRBJ2-7; clone_size: .; v_call: TRBV7-2
cdr3_nt: TGTGCCAGTAGTATCGGACAGATCTACGAGCAGTACTTC; cdr3_aa: CASSIGQIYEQYF; d_call: .; j_call: TRBJ2-7; clone_size: .; v_call: TRBV19
cdr3_nt: TGCGCCAGCAGCTCGAGACAGGGGGAGACCCAGTACTTC; cdr3_aa: CASSSRQGETQYF; d_call: TRBD1; j_call: TRBJ2-5; clone_size: few; v_call: TRBV5-1
cdr3_nt: TGCGCCAGCAGCTTGGTACTAGGGGACACCGGGGAGCTGTTTTTT; cdr3_aa: CASSLVLGDTGELFF; d_call: .; j_call: TRBJ2-2; clone_size: .; v_call: TRBV5-1
cdr3_nt: TGTGCCAGCAGTTTACTAGGGACGTGGGCAATGAAAACTGAAGCTTTCTTT; cdr3_aa: CASSLLGTWAMKTEAFF; d_call: .; j_call: TRBJ1-1; clone_size: .; v_call: TRBV12-3/TRBV12-4
cdr3_nt: TGTGCCAGCAGCCGTAGGAACATGAACACTGAAGCTTTCTTT; cdr3_aa: CASSRRNMNTEAFF; d_call: .; j_call: TRBJ1-1; clone_size: many; v_call: TRBV5-5
cdr3_nt: TGTGCCAGCAGCTTACGGATGGGGCAGTACTTC; cdr3_aa: CASSLRMGQYF; d_call: .; j_call: TRBJ2-7; clone_size: many; v_call: TRBV7-2
cdr3_nt: TGCGCCAGCAGCTTGGCCGCCAGCGGCTGGGAGCAGTTCTTC; cdr3_aa: CASSLAASGWEQFF; d_call: .; j_call: TRBJ2-1; clone_size: few; v_call: TRBV5-1
cdr3_nt: TGCAGCGTGATATCGACAGGGGCAACCAATCAGCCCCAGCATTTT; cdr3_aa: CSVISTGATNQPQHF; d_call: TRBD1; j_call: TRBJ1-5; clone_size: many; v_call: TRBV29-1
cdr3_nt: TGCGCCAGCAGCTTGTCTAGGGCTAGCGGGAGCTACGAGCAGTACTTC; cdr3_aa: CASSLSRASGSYEQYF; d_call: TRBD2; j_call: TRBJ2-7; clone_size: .; v_call: TRBV5-1
cdr3_nt: TGCAGTGCTAGAGATCTTACTAGTCTAGGCGAGCAGTACTTC; cdr3_aa: CSARDLTSLGEQYF; d_call: .; j_call: TRBJ2-7; clone_size: .; v_call: TRBV20-1
cdr3_nt: TGCGCCAGCAGCGGGGGTTGGGACAACTCCTACGAGCAGTACTTC; cdr3_aa: CASSGGWDNSYEQYF; d_call: .; j_call: TRBJ2-7; clone_size: many; v_call: TRBV4-3
cdr3_nt: TGTGCCAGCAGCTTACCTGCTGGGGCCAACGTCCTGACTTTC; cdr3_aa: CASSLPAGANVLTF; d_call: .; j_call: TRBJ2-6; clone_size: many; v_call: TRBV7-2
cdr3_nt: TGTGCCATCAGCCCGGGACAGGGGTACGAGCAGTACTTC; cdr3_aa: CAISPGQGYEQYF; d_call: TRBD1; j_call: TRBJ2-7; clone_size: many; v_call: TRBV10-3
cdr3_nt: TGCGCCAGCACGGGTGACAGATCTGGGGCCAACGTCCTGACTTTC; cdr3_aa: CASTGDRSGANVLTF; d_call: .; j_call: TRBJ2-6; clone_size: .; v_call: TRBV5-1
cdr3_nt: TGCAGTGCCCCCCGGAGGGGAGGCAACGAGCAGTACTTC; cdr3_aa: CSAPRRGGNEQYF; d_call: .; j_call: TRBJ2-7; clone_size: few; v_call: TRBV20-1
cdr3_nt: TGCGCCAGCAGCGCTGAGGGAAGGGTCGGCGCCGGGGAGCTGTTTTTT; cdr3_aa: CASSAEGRVGAGELFF; d_call: .; j_call: TRBJ2-2; clone_size: few; v_call: TRBV5-1
cdr3_nt: TGTGCCAGCAGCTTAACCGGGACTAGCGCAGAGACCCAGTACTTC; cdr3_aa: CASSLTGTSAETQYF; d_call: TRBD2; j_call: TRBJ2-5; clone_size: many; v_call: TRBV7-3